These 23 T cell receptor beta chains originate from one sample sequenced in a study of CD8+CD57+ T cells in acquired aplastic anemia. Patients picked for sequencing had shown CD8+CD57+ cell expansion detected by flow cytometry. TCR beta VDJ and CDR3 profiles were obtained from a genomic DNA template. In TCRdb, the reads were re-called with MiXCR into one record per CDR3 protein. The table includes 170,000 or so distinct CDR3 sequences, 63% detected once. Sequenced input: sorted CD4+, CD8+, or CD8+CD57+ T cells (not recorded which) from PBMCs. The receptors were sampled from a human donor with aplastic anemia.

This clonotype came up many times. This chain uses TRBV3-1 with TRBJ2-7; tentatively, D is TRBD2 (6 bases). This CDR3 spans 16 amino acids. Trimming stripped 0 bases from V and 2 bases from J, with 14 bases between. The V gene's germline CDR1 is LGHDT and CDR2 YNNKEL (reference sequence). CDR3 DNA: TGTGCCAGCAGCCAAGATCCTGGGGAGGAAACCTACGAGCAGTACTTC. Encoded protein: CASSQDPGEETYEQYF.

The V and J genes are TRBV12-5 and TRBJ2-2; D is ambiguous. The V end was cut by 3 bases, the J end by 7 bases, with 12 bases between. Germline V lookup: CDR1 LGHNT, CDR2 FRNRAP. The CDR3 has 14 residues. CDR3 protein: CASGFDLGGGELFF. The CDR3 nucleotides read TGTGCTAGTGGTTTCGATTTGGGTGGCGGGGAGCTGTTTTTT.

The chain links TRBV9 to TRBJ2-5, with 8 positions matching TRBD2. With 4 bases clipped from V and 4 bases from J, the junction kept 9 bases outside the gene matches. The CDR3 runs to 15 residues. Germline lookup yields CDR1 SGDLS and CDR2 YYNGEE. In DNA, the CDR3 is TGTGCCAGCAGCCAGGGACTAGGGGAAACAGAGACCCAGTACTTC. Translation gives CASSQGLGETETQYF.

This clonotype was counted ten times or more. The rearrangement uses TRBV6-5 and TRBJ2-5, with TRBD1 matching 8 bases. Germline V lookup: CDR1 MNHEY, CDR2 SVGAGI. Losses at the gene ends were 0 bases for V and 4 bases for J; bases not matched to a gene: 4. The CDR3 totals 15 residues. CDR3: CASSYSAGGGETQYF. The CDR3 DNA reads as TGTGCCAGCAGTTACTCGGCAGGGGGCGGAGAGACCCAGTACTTC.

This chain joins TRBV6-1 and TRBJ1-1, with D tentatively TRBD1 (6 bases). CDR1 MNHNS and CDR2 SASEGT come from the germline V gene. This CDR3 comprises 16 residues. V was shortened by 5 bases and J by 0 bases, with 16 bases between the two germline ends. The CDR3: CASSLLPQGMNTEAFF. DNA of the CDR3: TGTGCCAGCAGTTTGCTCCCTCAGGGGATGAACACTGAAGCTTTCTTT.

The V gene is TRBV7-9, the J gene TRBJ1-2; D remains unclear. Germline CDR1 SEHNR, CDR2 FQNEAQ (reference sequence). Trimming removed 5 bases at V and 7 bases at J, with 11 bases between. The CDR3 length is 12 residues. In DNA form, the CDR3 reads TGTGCCAGCAGCCACGGGGTTGGTGGCTACACCTTC. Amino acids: CASSHGVGGYTF.

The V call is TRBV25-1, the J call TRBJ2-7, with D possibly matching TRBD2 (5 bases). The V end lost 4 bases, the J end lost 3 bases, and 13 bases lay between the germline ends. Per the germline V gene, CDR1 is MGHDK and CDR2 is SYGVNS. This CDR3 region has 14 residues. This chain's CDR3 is CASSVDSRDYEQYF. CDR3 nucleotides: TGTGCCAGCAGTGTAGACTCGAGGGACTACGAGCAGTACTTC.

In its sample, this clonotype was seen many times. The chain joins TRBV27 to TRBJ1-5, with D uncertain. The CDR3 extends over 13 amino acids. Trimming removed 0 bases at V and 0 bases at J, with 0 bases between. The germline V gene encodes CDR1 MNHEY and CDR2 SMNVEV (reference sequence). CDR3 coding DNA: TGTGCCAGCAGTTTATCTAGCAATCAGCCCCAGCATTTT. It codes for CASSLSSNQPQHF.

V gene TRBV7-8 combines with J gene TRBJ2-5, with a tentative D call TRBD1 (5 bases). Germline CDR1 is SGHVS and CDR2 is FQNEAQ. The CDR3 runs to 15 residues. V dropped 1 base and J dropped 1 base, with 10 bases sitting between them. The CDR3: CASSLEGMIQETQYF. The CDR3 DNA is TGTGCCAGCAGCTTAGAGGGGATGATCCAAGAGACCCAGTACTTC. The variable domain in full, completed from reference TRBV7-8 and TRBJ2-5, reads GAGVSQSPRYKVAKRGQDVALRCDPISGHVSLFWYQQALGQGPEFLTYFQNEAQLDKSGLPSDRFFAERPEGSVSTLKIQRTQQEDSAVYLCASSLEGMIQETQYFGPGTRLLVL.

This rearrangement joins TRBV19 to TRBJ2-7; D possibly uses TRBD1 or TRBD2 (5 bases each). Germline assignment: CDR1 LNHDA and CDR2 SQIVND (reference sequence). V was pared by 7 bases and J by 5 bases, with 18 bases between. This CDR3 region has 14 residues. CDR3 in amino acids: CASTPGTSWHEQYF. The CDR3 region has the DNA TGTGCCAGTACCCCCGGGACCTCATGGCACGAGCAGTACTTC.

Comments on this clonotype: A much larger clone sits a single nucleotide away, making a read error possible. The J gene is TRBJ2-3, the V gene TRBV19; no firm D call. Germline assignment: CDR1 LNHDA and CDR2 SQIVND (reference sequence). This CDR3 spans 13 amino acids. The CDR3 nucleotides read TGTGCCAGTAGTCCTGAGAACACAGATACGCAGTGTTTT. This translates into CASSPENTDTQCF.

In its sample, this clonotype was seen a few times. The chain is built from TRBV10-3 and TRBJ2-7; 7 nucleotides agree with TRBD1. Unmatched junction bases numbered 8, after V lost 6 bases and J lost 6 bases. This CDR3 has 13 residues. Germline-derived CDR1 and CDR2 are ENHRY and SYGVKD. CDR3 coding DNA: TGTGCCATCAGCGGGACAGCGACGTCCGAGCAGTACTTC. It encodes CAISGTATSEQYF.

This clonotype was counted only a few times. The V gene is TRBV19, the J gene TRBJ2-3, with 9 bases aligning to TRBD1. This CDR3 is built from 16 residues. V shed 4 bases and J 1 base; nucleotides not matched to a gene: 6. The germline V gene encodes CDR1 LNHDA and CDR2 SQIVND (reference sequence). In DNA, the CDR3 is TGTGCCAGTAGTAGTCAGACAGGGGGAGGCACAGATACGCAGTATTTT. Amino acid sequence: CASSSQTGGGTDTQYF.

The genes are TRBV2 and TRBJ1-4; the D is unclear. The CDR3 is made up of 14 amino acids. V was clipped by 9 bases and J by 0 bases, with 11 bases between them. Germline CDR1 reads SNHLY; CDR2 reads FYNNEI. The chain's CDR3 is CASRTRATNEKLFF. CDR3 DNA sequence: TGTGCCAGTAGGACGCGTGCAACTAATGAAAAACTGTTTTTT.

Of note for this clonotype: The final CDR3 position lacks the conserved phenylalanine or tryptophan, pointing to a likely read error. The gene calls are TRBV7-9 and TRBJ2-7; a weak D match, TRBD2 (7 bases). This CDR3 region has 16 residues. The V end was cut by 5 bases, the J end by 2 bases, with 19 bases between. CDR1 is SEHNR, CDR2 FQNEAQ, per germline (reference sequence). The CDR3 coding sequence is TGTGCCAGCAGCCCGGTCGGGGGGCGTTCCACCTACGAGCAGTACCTC. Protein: CASSPVGGRSTYEQYL.

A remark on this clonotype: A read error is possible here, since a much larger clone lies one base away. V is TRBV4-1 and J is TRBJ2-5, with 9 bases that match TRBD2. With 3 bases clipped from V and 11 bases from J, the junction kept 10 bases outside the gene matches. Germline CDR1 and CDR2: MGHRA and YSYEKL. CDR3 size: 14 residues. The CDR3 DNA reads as TGCGCCAGCAGCCATCGCGGGGGGGCCAATGAGCAGTACTTC. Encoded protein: CASSHRGGANEQYF.

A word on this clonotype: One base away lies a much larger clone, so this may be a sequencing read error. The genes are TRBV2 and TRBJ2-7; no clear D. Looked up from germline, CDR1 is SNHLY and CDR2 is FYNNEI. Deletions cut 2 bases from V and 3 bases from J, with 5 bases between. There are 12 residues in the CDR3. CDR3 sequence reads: CASSEFGYEQYF. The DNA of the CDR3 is TGTGCCAGCAGTGAATTTGGCTACGAGCAGTACTTC. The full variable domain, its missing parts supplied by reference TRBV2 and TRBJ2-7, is EPEVTQTPSHQVTQMGQEVILRCVPISNHLYFYWYRQILGQKVEFLVSFYNNEISEKSEIFDDQFSVERPDGSNFTLKIRSTKLEDSAMYFCASSEFGYEQYFGPGTRLTVT.

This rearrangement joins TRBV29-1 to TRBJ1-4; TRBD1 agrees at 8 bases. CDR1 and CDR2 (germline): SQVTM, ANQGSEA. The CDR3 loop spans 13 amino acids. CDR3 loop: CSVSDRENEKLFF. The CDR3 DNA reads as TGCAGTGTATCGGACAGGGAGAATGAAAAACTGTTTTTT.

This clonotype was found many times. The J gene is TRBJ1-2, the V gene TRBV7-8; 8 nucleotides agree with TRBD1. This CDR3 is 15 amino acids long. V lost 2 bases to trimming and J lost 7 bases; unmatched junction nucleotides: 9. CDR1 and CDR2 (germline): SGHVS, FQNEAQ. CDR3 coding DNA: TGTGCCAGCAGCTTATATAGCTCAGGGGGCCCTGGCTACACCTTC. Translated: CASSLYSSGGPGYTF.

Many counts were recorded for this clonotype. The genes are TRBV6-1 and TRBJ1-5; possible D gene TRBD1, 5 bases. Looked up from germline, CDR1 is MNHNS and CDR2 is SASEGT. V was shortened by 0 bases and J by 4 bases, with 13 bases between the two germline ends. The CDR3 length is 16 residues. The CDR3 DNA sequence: TGTGCCAGCAGTGAAGCGCGAAGGGGAGGGAATCAGCCCCAGCATTTT. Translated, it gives CASSEARRGGNQPQHF.

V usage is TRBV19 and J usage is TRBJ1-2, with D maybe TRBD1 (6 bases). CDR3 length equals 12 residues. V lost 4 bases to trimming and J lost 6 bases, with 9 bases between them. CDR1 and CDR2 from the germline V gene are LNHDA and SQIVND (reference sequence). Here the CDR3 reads CASSSYRDGYTF. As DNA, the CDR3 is TGTGCCAGTAGTAGCTACAGGGATGGCTACACCTTC.

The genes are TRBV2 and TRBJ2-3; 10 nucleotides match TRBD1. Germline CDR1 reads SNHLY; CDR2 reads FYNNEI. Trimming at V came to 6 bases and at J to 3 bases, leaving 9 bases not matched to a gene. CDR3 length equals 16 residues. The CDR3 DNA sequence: TGTGCCAGCAGCGAGACGACAGGGGGCTGGACAGATACGCAGTATTTT. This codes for CASSETTGGWTDTQYF.

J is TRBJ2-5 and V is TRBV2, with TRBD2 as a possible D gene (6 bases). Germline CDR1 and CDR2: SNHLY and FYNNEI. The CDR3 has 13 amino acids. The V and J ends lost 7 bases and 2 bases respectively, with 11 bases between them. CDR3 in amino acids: CASKAGRQETQYF. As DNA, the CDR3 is TGTGCCAGCAAGGCGGGGCGACAAGAGACCCAGTACTTC.